The clone carrying this T cell receptor beta chain showed up just a few times. The PCR was carried out with 60 Vbeta primers and 13 Jbeta primers. Produced via immunoSEQ multiplex PCR; TCRdb's table is partial and in-frame only. Of more than 95,000 clones detected, roughly a tenth appear once; the ten largest clones hold less than 4%. The data derive from a study of cytomegalovirus exposure and HLA in healthy donors. Germline assignment: CDR1 SNHLY and CDR2 FYNNEI. Trimming removed 5 bases from V and 3 bases from J; junction bases left unmatched: 5. The CDR3 is made up of 17 amino acids. The rearrangement joins TRBV2 to TRBJ2-1, with 15 positions matching TRBD2. Sequencing input: PBMCs. This TCR was recovered from a man aged 25-40 years in good health and CMV-seronegative. For the CDR3, the DNA is TGTGCCAGCAGTCCAGGACTAGCGGGAGGGAACTACAATGAGCAGTTCTTC. Translation gives CASSPGLAGGNYNEQFF.